The clone carrying this TCR beta chain was detected a few times. No antigen is known for it. CDR1 SGHKS and CDR2 YYEKEE come from the germline V gene (reference sequence). The junction had 9 bases not matched to a gene; V was cut back by 7 bases and J by 8 bases. The CDR3 consists of 14 residues. Amplification targeted TCR beta CDR3 regions from RNA transcripts. Primed by the HTBI set, a first-round RT-PCR was run on the TCR CDR3. TCRdb analysed the multiplex PCR reads with MiXCR anew, one entry per CDR3 protein. This table has hundreds of thousands of distinct CDR3 sequences, about 14% appearing once. This entry is derived from a study of T cells in Graves' hyperthyroidism and ophthalmopathy. Study outcomes and limitations: In the blood, most expanded thyroid clonotypes above 0.001 appeared as well.

This chain uses TRBV5-5 with TRBJ2-4; 10 bases match TRBD1. What was sequenced was blood. The sequence was obtained from a woman aged 45-65 years with Graves' ophthalmopathy. CDR3 sequence (DNA): TGTGCCAGCTCCGGACAGGGGGATATTGACATTCAGTACTTC. The encoded protein is CASSGQGDIDIQYF.